A selection of T cell receptor beta chains follows, all from one sample in a study of identical twins. TCRdb redid the calling of the 5' RACE reads with MiXCR, one entry per CDR3 protein. This table has approximately 680,000 distinct CDR3 sequences, roughly 7.1% appearing once. This sample was shared with a second study, whose subject was yellow fever vaccine responses in identical twins.

The specimen was PBMCs. The receptor set was obtained from a woman younger than 35 in good health. CDR3s include the opening cysteine and the closing phenylalanine or tryptophan. Each record gives: D gene, clone size, J gene, V gene, CDR3 protein, CDR3 DNA. A D gene is named only where the DNA matches it firmly. Size tells how often a clone was seen (once, few, many) or the class of an expanded clone, and some rows leave it out.

d_call: .; clone_size: .; j_call: TRBJ2-5; v_call: TRBV5-1; cdr3_aa: CASSLGMGAFQETQYF; cdr3_nt: TGCGCCAGCAGCTTGGGTATGGGCGCCTTCCAAGAGACCCAGTACTTC
d_call: TRBD2; clone_size: .; j_call: TRBJ2-5; v_call: TRBV7-8; cdr3_aa: CASSAGTSGSKETQYF; cdr3_nt: TGTGCCAGCAGCGCCGGGACTAGCGGGAGCAAAGAGACCCAGTACTTC
d_call: TRBD1; clone_size: many; j_call: TRBJ1-1; v_call: TRBV6-5; cdr3_aa: CASSYLTGGTEAFF; cdr3_nt: TGTGCCAGCAGTTACCTAACAGGGGGGACTGAAGCTTTCTTT
d_call: TRBD1; clone_size: many; j_call: TRBJ2-1; v_call: TRBV29-1; cdr3_aa: CSARPTGTGYNEQFF; cdr3_nt: TGCAGCGCCAGGCCCACCGGGACAGGCTACAATGAGCAGTTCTTC
d_call: .; clone_size: many; j_call: TRBJ2-7; v_call: TRBV6-1; cdr3_aa: CASSPHTGNNEQYF; cdr3_nt: TGTGCCAGCAGTCCGCACACAGGGAACAACGAGCAGTACTTC
d_call: .; clone_size: .; j_call: TRBJ1-1; v_call: TRBV29-1; cdr3_aa: CSVLDTSNTEAFF; cdr3_nt: TGCAGCGTCCTAGACACTTCGAACACTGAAGCTTTCTTT
d_call: TRBD1; clone_size: few; j_call: TRBJ2-2; v_call: TRBV7-9; cdr3_aa: CASSFQGVTTGELFF; cdr3_nt: TGTGCCAGCAGCTTTCAGGGGGTAACAACCGGGGAGCTGTTTTTT
d_call: .; clone_size: .; j_call: TRBJ1-6; v_call: TRBV20-1; cdr3_aa: CSATPQGYNSPLHF; cdr3_nt: TGCAGTGCCACCCCCCAGGGGTATAATTCACCCCTCCACTTT
d_call: .; clone_size: .; j_call: TRBJ2-4; v_call: TRBV10-1; cdr3_aa: CASSVTVQNIQYF; cdr3_nt: TGCGCCAGCAGTGTGACAGTTCAAAACATTCAGTACTTC
d_call: TRBD1; clone_size: few; j_call: TRBJ1-5; v_call: TRBV24-1; cdr3_aa: CATSRQGDQPQHF; cdr3_nt: TGTGCCACCAGCAGACAGGGGGATCAGCCCCAGCATTTT
d_call: TRBD1; clone_size: .; j_call: TRBJ2-1; v_call: TRBV29-1; cdr3_aa: CSVEIGRTGSYNEQFF; cdr3_nt: TGCAGCGTTGAGATAGGGCGGACAGGCTCCTACAATGAGCAGTTCTTC
d_call: TRBD1; clone_size: many; j_call: TRBJ2-3; v_call: TRBV5-5; cdr3_aa: CASSRQGWTDTQYF; cdr3_nt: TGTGCCAGCAGCCGACAGGGGTGGACAGATACGCAGTATTTT
d_call: TRBD1; clone_size: few; j_call: TRBJ1-2; v_call: TRBV6-1; cdr3_aa: CASRALDRVYGYTF; cdr3_nt: TGTGCCAGCAGGGCCCTGGACAGGGTCTATGGCTACACCTTC
d_call: TRBD2; clone_size: few; j_call: TRBJ2-5; v_call: TRBV5-1; cdr3_aa: CASSLQGLAGVETQYF; cdr3_nt: TGCGCCAGCAGCTTGCAGGGACTAGCGGGAGTGGAGACCCAGTACTTC
d_call: .; clone_size: few; j_call: TRBJ2-1; v_call: TRBV5-1; cdr3_aa: CASSPQESHNEQFF; cdr3_nt: TGCGCCAGCAGCCCTCAGGAATCCCACAATGAGCAGTTCTTC